This T cell receptor (beta chain) was documented in a study of OX40 agonist ivuxolimab in advanced cancers. Regarding the research as a whole: Ivuxolimab was a fully human IgG2 agonistic monoclonal antibody targeting the costimulatory receptor OX40 (CD134). Intravenous ivuxolimab was administered to patients every 2 weeks at six dose levels: 0.01, 0.1, 0.3, 1.5, 3 and 10 mg/kg. Of the 50 to 55 patients in dose escalation, approximately 20 had hepatocellular carcinoma, some 15 had melanoma, 9 had renal cell carcinoma and 9 had head and neck cancer. In the dose-escalation cohort, around four fifths of patients were male, and the mean age was roughly 60 years with a range of roughly 23 to 79. Patients were allowed to have had prior anti-PD-1, anti-PD-L1 or anti-CTLA-4 therapy, and approximately 37% of the dose-escalation patients had been treated with checkpoint inhibitors. Three dose-escalation patients achieved partial responses, one with hepatocellular carcinoma and two with cutaneous melanoma. The purpose of peripheral TCRbeta sequencing was to test whether ivuxolimab changed TCR sequence diversity and led to clonal T-cell expansion. The paper describes the monotherapy dose-escalation part (N ≈ 50 patients) of the phase I trial of ivuxolimab.

Genomic DNA was isolated from the sorted cells so that the TCRbeta CDR3 region could be sequenced. TCRbeta CDR3 regions were sequenced using the immunoSEQ Assay. TCRdb retrieved this table from immuneACCESS and kept in-frame rearrangements only. Not all clones are present; in checked studies, unresolved V genes account for under half, and no reason is known for the remainder. The sample profile shows 70,000 or so clones; about 89% of them were found once. The ten most abundant clones make up 0.6% to 0.8% of the sample. General conclusions and limits of the study: Low levels of normalized T-cell clonal expansion were also seen in some patients who did not respond. At doses from 0.1 to 3.0 mg/kg, clonal expansion was seen in both CD4+ and CD8+ blood T cells between baseline and week 6. In partial responders in the 0.1-3.0 mg/kg groups, normalized peripheral clonal expansion was found to be among the lowest, especially among CD8+ T cells. After ivuxolimab, more expanded clones were found on average in CD8+ T cells than in CD4+ T cells. The antigen specificity of the clonally expanded peripheral T cells was not determined.

Patients with autoimmune disease history or receiving systemic immunosuppression were excluded from the trial. Peripheral blood for TCR sequencing was collected from all dose cohorts at baseline, on cycle 4 day 1, and on cycle 7 day 1. Samples came from an open-label, multicenter, first-in-human phase I dose-escalation trial of ivuxolimab. The trial enrolled adults with locally advanced or metastatic head and neck squamous cell, hepatocellular, melanoma or renal cell carcinoma. Before TCR sequencing, CD4+ T cells and CD8+ T cells from peripheral blood were sorted into separate populations. Concerning this clone itself: What antigen it recognizes has not been identified. Nothing much larger sits one base from this clone, and base qualities are not available.

The receptor was isolated from an adult with an advanced solid tumor such as melanoma, head and neck, liver or kidney cancer. The sequenced sample was CD4+ or CD8+ T cells sorted from blood, obtained in a trial of the OX40 agonist ivuxolimab.

The nucleotides read TGTGCCAGCAGCTTAGGACAGGGCCTCAATCAGCCCCAGCATTTT. Its protein reads: CASSLGQGLNQPQHF. The rearrangement combines TRBV13 with TRBJ1-5; the D region possibly corresponds to TRBD1 (6 bases align). The germline V gene (reference sequence) provides CDR1 PRHDT and CDR2 FYEKMQ. The germline ends are 9 bases apart after V is trimmed by 0 bases and J by 3 bases. From cysteine to phenylalanine, the CDR3 is 15 amino acids long. Only the CDR3 portion is preserved as DNA: 45 bases, with reading frame beginning at the first base.